The 6 T cell receptor beta chains in this list originate from one sample, sequenced in a study of graft-versus-host responses after intestinal transplantation (dated by TCRdb to the early 2020s). This specimen's time point label, per the study, means: cells obtained before transplantation from donor or recipient. Library construction relied on the immunoSEQ multiplex PCR assay. TCRdb provides this immuneACCESS table in a form limited to in-frame rearrangements. Some clones are lacking; in checked studies, under half of them reflect an unresolved V gene, and why the rest are absent is not known. Here the sample has under 20,000 clones; about 40% occur a single time. About 2% of the sample rests with the top ten. The source material was alloreactive CD4+ T cells from a mixed lymphocyte reaction culture, sampled before transplantation. The cell subset or site label here, explained by the study, means: CFSE-low proliferating T cells sorted from roughly 6-day pre-transplant mixed lymphocyte reaction (GvH or HvG direction). These receptor sequences come from a human patient who was an organ donor for intestinal transplantation.

This rearrangement joins TRBV1 to TRBJ1-1; TRBD1 was called by the table and not checked on the DNA. TRBV1 is classified as a pseudogene. The CDR3 covers 18 residues. CDR3: CTSSQGVDRRIMNTEAFF. The CDR3 region has the DNA TGCACCAGCAGCCAAGGGGTAGACAGGAGAATTATGAACACTGAAGCTTTCTTT.

This clone has only a few counts. This chain links TRBV2 with TRBJ2-7; either TRBD1 or TRBD2 may supply D (5 bases each). V lost 7 bases and J 9 bases, leaving 22 bases between the germline ends. Germline V gives CDR1 SNHLY, CDR2 FYNNEI. The CDR3 consists of 14 residues. The CDR3 loop is CASIEGPLRFGQYF. The CDR3 bases are TGTGCCAGCATAGAGGGGCCATTAAGATTCGGGCAGTACTTC.

The chain combines TRBV19 with TRBJ2-7; 8 nucleotides match TRBD1. This CDR3 comprises 14 residues. V shed 3 bases and J 6 bases; nucleotides not matched to a gene: 7. Looked up from germline, CDR1 is LNHDA and CDR2 is SQIVND (reference sequence). The CDR3 reads CASSIVQGAIEQYF. The CDR3 DNA reads TGTGCCAGTAGTATCGTGCAGGGGGCAATCGAGCAGTACTTC.

This clone was recorded once. This chain joins TRBV5-4 and TRBJ2-3; 11 bases line up with TRBD2. The germline V gene has CDR1 SGHNT and CDR2 YYREEE (reference sequence). Unmatched junction bases numbered 4, after V lost 2 bases and J lost 2 bases. There are 16 residues in the CDR3. The CDR3 reads CASSFQGLAATDTQYF. In nucleotides, the CDR3 is TGTGCCAGCAGCTTTCAGGGACTAGCGGCCACAGATACGCAGTATTTT.

The rearrangement uses TRBV7-2 and TRBJ2-1; 12 bases match TRBD2. Germline lookup yields CDR1 SGHTA and CDR2 FQGNSA. V dropped 3 bases and J dropped 8; count of bases not matched to a gene: 11. CDR3 length: 17 residues. This CDR3 reads CASSFSSGRAISDEQFF. DNA of the CDR3: TGTGCCAGCAGCTTTTCTAGCGGGAGGGCCATTAGCGATGAGCAGTTCTTC.

This clone was counted between two and nine times. This rearrangement joins TRBV28 to TRBJ1-3, with TRBD1 matching 9 bases. Germline V gene data show CDR1 as MDHEN and CDR2 as SYDVKM. The CDR3 has 16 amino acids. Trimming removed 6 bases from V and 1 base from J; junction bases left unmatched: 7. The CDR3 nucleotides are TGTGCCAGCAGATGGGCACAGGGGGCATCTGGAAACACCATATATTTT. Its translation is CASRWAQGASGNTIYF.